This is a list of T cell receptor beta chains from one sample in a study of blood T cell repertoires in COVID-19. Method: immunoSEQ multiplex PCR; TCRdb's copy keeps in-frame clones and lacks some. The sample comprises approximately 270,000 clones, approximately 89% of which are singletons, and under 8% rests with the top ten. Input material: peripheral blood. Receptors were obtained from a woman younger than 45 with COVID-19, enrolled during active disease. Each CDR3 is given with its conserved first and last residue. The D gene is left open where the match is weak. The listing skips clone size in some rows; elsewhere it reads once, few, many or a size class.

- | TRBJ2-1 | TRBV10-2 | TRBD1 | TGCGCCAGCAGTAAGGACAGGGCTAAAAACAATGAGCAGTTCTTC | CASSKDRAKNNEQFF
- | TRBJ1-1 | TRBV27 | - | TGTGCCAGCACTGGGGATCAGGGAGCTTTCTTT | CASTGDQGAFF
once | TRBJ2-1 | TRBV4-2 | TRBD2 | TGTGCCAGCAGCCGGCGACCCGGGGGGGGGATCGCCAATGAGCAGTTCTTC | CASSRRPGGGIANEQFF
- | TRBJ2-3 | TRBV11-2 | TRBD2 | TGTGCCAGCAGCCAAAATAGCGGGGGCCAGGATACGCAGTATTTT | CASSQNSGGQDTQYF
- | TRBJ2-7 | TRBV6-6 | TRBD1 | TGTGCCAGCAGTTACCCAGGACAGGGGAACTACGAGCAGTACTTC | CASSYPGQGNYEQYF
- | TRBJ1-5 | TRBV15 | - | TGTGCCACCAGCAGAGATGTCCCCGCCAGGGGTCAACGAGATCAGCCCCAGCATTTT | CATSRDVPARGQRDQPQHF
- | TRBJ2-5 | TRBV6-5 | TRBD2 | TGTGCCAGCACCGAACTAGCGGGGTCCGGGGAGACCCAGTACTTC | CASTELAGSGETQYF
- | TRBJ2-2 | TRBV4-3 | - | TGCGCCAGCAGCCAAGAGACAGGACGGGCCGGGGAGCTGTTTTTT | CASSQETGRAGELFF
- | TRBJ2-5 | TRBV2 | - | TGTGCCAGCAGTGAAGGACAGGAAGGGGAGACCCAGTACTTC | CASSEGQEGETQYF
- | TRBJ1-4 | TRBV7-2 | - | TGTGCCAGCAGCTTTGGGGGCGCACTAGAAAAACTGTTTTTT | CASSFGGALEKLFF
- | TRBJ2-1 | TRBV4-1 | - | TGCGCCAGCAGCCAGCCCATGGGGCGATTGTTCTTC | CASSQPMGRLFF
- | TRBJ2-5 | TRBV25-1 | - | TGTGCCAGCAGTAGGAATGGGCAGGGCGGCGGAAAAGAGACCCAGTACTTC | CASSRNGQGGGKETQYF
- | TRBJ2-3 | TRBV29-1 | - | TGCAGCGCCGGGTCCCGGGATACGCAGTATTTT | CSAGSRDTQYF
- | TRBJ1-5 | TRBV6-5 | - | TGTGCCAGCAGGGTTACCCAGGCCGCGGGGGAGGCCCAGCATTTT | CASRVTQAAGEAQHF
- | TRBJ2-1 | TRBV11-2 | TRBD2 | TGTGCCAGCAGCTCCGAAGCGGGAGAACTTAGTGAGCAGTTCTTC | CASSSEAGELSEQFF
- | TRBJ1-1 | TRBV5-1 | - | TGCGCCAGCAGCCGGGAGGGGCAAGCGAACACTGAAGCTTTCTTT | CASSREGQANTEAFF
- | TRBJ1-4 | TRBV27 | TRBD1 | TGTGCCAGCAGTTTATCTCGGACAGGGGGGATAATAAGTGAAAAACTGTTTTTT | CASSLSRTGGIISEKLFF
- | TRBJ1-2 | TRBV21-1 | - | TGTGCCAGCAGCAAAGTGGGGGGAACTAGCCCCCATTTCCCATATGGCTACACCTTC | CASSKVGGTSPHFPYGYTF
- | TRBJ2-2 | TRBV2 | - | TGTGCCAGCAGAACACCTAACACCGGGGAGCTGTTTTTT | CASRTPNTGELFF
- | TRBJ2-1 | TRBV25-1 | TRBD2 | TGTGCCAGCAGTGAATATTCCGGGGGGAGCTCCTACAATGAGCAGTTCTTC | CASSEYSGGSSYNEQFF
once | TRBJ2-5 | TRBV21-1 | - | TGTGCCAGCAGCAAGGTTAGCGGGAGGACAGAGACCCAGTACTTC | CASSKVSGRTETQYF
- | TRBJ1-1 | TRBV19 | TRBD1 | TGTGCCAGTAACCCAGACAGGGGCACTGAAGCTTTCTTT | CASNPDRGTEAFF
- | TRBJ1-2 | TRBV18 | - | TGTGCCAGCTCGATCCGGGACACCGACTATGGCTACACCTTC | CASSIRDTDYGYTF
- | TRBJ1-2 | TRBV7-6 | TRBD1 | TGTGCCAGCAGCTTAGCGCAGGGGGCGAACTATGGCTACACCTTC | CASSLAQGANYGYTF
once | TRBJ1-2 | TRBV4-2 | - | TGTGCCAGCAGCCAAGATCCCGACCGTACGGGACTCAGGGATGGCTACACCTTC | CASSQDPDRTGLRDGYTF
- | TRBJ2-1 | TRBV29-1 | TRBD2 | TGCAGCGTTGCCACTAGCGGGAGGGCGGGGGAGCAGTTCTTC | CSVATSGRAGEQFF
once | TRBJ1-2 | TRBV5-1 | - | TGCGCCAGCAGCTTGGGGCAGGGGCGTAACTATGGCTACACCTTC | CASSLGQGRNYGYTF
- | TRBJ1-2 | TRBV9 | - | TGTGCCAGCAGCCCCCGGACCGGACAGAGTATCTACACCTTC | CASSPRTGQSIYTF
- | TRBJ2-1 | TRBV6-4 | TRBD1 | TGTGCCAGCAGTGTCGGACAGGGATACAATGAGCAGTTCTTC | CASSVGQGYNEQFF
few | TRBJ1-6 | TRBV2 | TRBD1 | TGTGCCAGCAGTGACTTGGGACAGGGGAGGACCTATAATTCACCCCTCCACTTT | CASSDLGQGRTYNSPLHF
once | TRBJ2-7 | TRBV7-2 | - | TGTGCCAGCAGCTCATCCGGGACACCCCGCGAGCAGTACTTC | CASSSSGTPREQYF
- | TRBJ2-7 | TRBV21-1 | - | TGTGCCAGCAGGAACCTTCTTCCAGGGGCGATCTCCTACGAGCAGTACTTC | CASRNLLPGAISYEQYF
- | TRBJ1-1 | TRBV12-3/TRBV12-4 | - | TGTGCCAACCGGGTGGAGGACACTGAAGCTTTCTTT | CANRVEDTEAFF
- | TRBJ2-5 | TRBV7-2 | - | TGTGCCAGCAGCGAGAGAACCCAGTACTTC | CASSERTQYF
- | TRBJ1-2 | TRBV28 | TRBD1 | TGTGCCAGCAGTCCGACAGGGTGGGGCTATGGCTACACCTTC | CASSPTGWGYGYTF
once | TRBJ2-1 | TRBV5-5 | TRBD2 | TGTGCCAGCAGCCCGACATTGACTAGCGGGATCTATGAGCAGTTCTTC | CASSPTLTSGIYEQFF
once | TRBJ2-7 | TRBV29-1 | TRBD1 | TGCAGCGTTGAAGAGGGACAGGGGGCAGGCGAGCAGTACTTC | CSVEEGQGAGEQYF
- | TRBJ1-1 | TRBV11-2 | - | TGTGCCAGCAGCTTAAATTATGAAGCTTTCTTT | CASSLNYEAFF
- | TRBJ1-2 | TRBV20-1 | TRBD1 | TGCAGTGCTAGTCTCCCAGGGGGCGACTATGGCTACACCTTC | CSASLPGGDYGYTF
once | TRBJ1-1 | TRBV6-2/TRBV6-3 | TRBD1 | TGTGCCAGCAGTTCGACAGGGTCGCGCACTGAAGCTTTCTTT | CASSSTGSRTEAFF
- | TRBJ1-2 | TRBV24-1 | - | TGTGCCACCAGTTCCGCGGGAGAGTTGGTCGGCTACACCTTC | CATSSAGELVGYTF
- | TRBJ2-3 | TRBV5-1 | - | TGCGCCAGCAGCCCGAGCTCGCCCCACACAGGGGATACGCAGTATTTT | CASSPSSPHTGDTQYF
- | TRBJ2-3 | TRBV6-5 | - | TGTGCCAGCAGTTACTCAGCGACAGATACGCAGTATTTT | CASSYSATDTQYF
- | TRBJ1-1 | TRBV28 | - | TGTGCCAGCAGTTTAGAGGAACACACTGAAGCTTTCTTT | CASSLEEHTEAFF
- | TRBJ2-7 | TRBV5-6 | - | TGTGCCAGCAGCTTGGTAGGGAGTCGGGACGAGCAGTACTTC | CASSLVGSRDEQYF
- | TRBJ2-2 | TRBV6-1 | TRBD2 | TGTGCCAGCAGTGAAGCTGGGGGGGGCACCGGGGAGCTGTTTTTT | CASSEAGGGTGELFF
- | TRBJ2-7 | TRBV11-3 | - | TGTGCCAGCAGCTTAGGAGGTTTCTCCTACGAGCAGTACTTC | CASSLGGFSYEQYF
- | TRBJ2-1 | TRBV5-6 | TRBD2 | TGTGCCAGCAGCATCCCTAGCGGGAGGGTCTCCTACAATGAGCAGTTCTTC | CASSIPSGRVSYNEQFF
once | TRBJ2-1 | TRBV3-1/TRBV3-2 | TRBD2 | TGTGCCAGCGTACTCGGGACTAGCGGGAATTTTTTCTTC | CASVLGTSGNFFF
once | TRBJ1-1 | TRBV19 | - | TGTGCCAGTAGTAGCTACAGGGAAGCTTTCTTT | CASSSYREAFF
- | TRBJ2-1 | TRBV5-1 | TRBD1 | TGCGCCAGCAGCTTGGGTGGGGCAGGGGGCAATGAGCAGTTCTTC | CASSLGGAGGNEQFF
few | TRBJ1-1 | TRBV4-3 | - | TGCGCCAGCAGCCAAGATTACAGTCAAGGCACTGAAGCTTTCTTT | CASSQDYSQGTEAFF
- | TRBJ1-6 | TRBV3-1/TRBV3-2 | TRBD1 | TGTGCCAGCAGCCAACCCACCGGGACAGGGTCACCCCATAATTCACCCCTCCACTTT | CASSQPTGTGSPHNSPLHF